This TCR beta chain stems from a study of shared clonotypes between healthy human individuals. Here immunoSEQ multiplex PCR was the method, and the copy in TCRdb shows in-frame clones only, minus some. The sample has approximately 2,000,000 clones, 85% to 95% seen once. This clone was detected only once. This sequence was found in a man younger than 35 in good health. Some clones in this sample may be carry-over from other donors' samples. The sample comprised naive CD4+ T cells from PBMCs. Specified subset: CD45RA+ positively selected.

The CDR3 sequence is CASSQVWGLAEPYEQYF. The CDR3 DNA follows: TGTGCCAGCAGCCAAGTCTGGGGACTAGCGGAACCTTACGAGCAGTACTTC. The chain couples TRBV4-2 to TRBJ2-7, with TRBD2 identical over 11 bases. The V and J ends lost 1 base and 4 bases, in that order; junction bases with no gene match: 9. CDR1 and CDR2 (germline): LGHNA, YNFKEQ. This CDR3 is built from 17 residues.